Sequencing of this T cell receptor beta chain was carried out in a study of blood T cells in healthy people across ages. Findings and limits, study-wide: Nothing was known about donor CMV status, and this possibly confounded expanded clonotype changes. In older individuals, TCR beta diversity per million T cells was lower, falling roughly linearly with age. When set beside aged donors, long-lived donors presented more naive CD4+ cells and higher diversity.

The authors ran a second PCR of 7 to 11 cycles using a sample-barcoded 5' primer and a J-beta primer mix. A single record per CDR3 protein comes from TCRdb applying MiXCR to the 5' RACE reads. The sample has fewer than 900,000 distinct CDR3 sequences, under 40% seen once. For this clonotype: Its matching antigen is unknown.

Germline CDR1 is DFQATT and CDR2 is SNEGSKA (reference sequence). V was pared by 3 bases and J by 10 bases, with 19 bases between. This CDR3 comprises 14 residues. The J gene is TRBJ2-1, the V gene TRBV20-1; D possibly corresponds to TRBD2 (7 bases). The sample comprised blood. The clonotype comes from a man aged 18 to 30 in good health. CDR3: CSARGGGANEEQFF. In nucleotides, the CDR3 is TGCAGTGCTAGGGGCGGGGGCGCCAATGAGGAGCAGTTCTTC.